A single sample is the source of the 14 T cell receptor beta chains below, sequenced in a study of CD8+CD57+ T cells in acquired aplastic anemia. TCR beta VDJ combinations and CDR3 sequences were profiled from genomic DNA. TCRdb recomputed calls from the reads with MiXCR, one row per CDR3 protein. The data hold about 190,000 distinct CDR3 sequences, with roughly half observed a single time. Sequencing was carried out using sorted CD4+, CD8+, or CD8+CD57+ T cells (not recorded which) from PBMCs. These receptors were obtained from a human donor in good health, serving as a control.

This clonotype was counted once. V gene TRBV19 combines with J gene TRBJ1-6; possible D gene TRBD1, 6 bases. Per the germline V gene, CDR1 is LNHDA and CDR2 is SQIVND (reference sequence). The CDR3 has 17 amino acids. V lost 7 bases to trimming and J lost 10 bases, with 26 bases between them. CDR3 bases: TGTGCCAGTACCTCCCGGGGGGGGGCTAATGTCGGCTCACCCCTCCACTTT. As protein: CASTSRGGANVGSPLHF.

The chain is built from TRBV9 and TRBJ2-2; the match to TRBD2 covers 9 bases. Unmatched junction bases numbered 13, after V lost 4 bases and J lost 0 bases. Germline V gene lookup returns CDR1 SGDLS and CDR2 YYNGEE. There are 19 residues in the CDR3. The CDR3 DNA follows: TGTGCCAGCAGCCCGAGGGGGGTAGCGGGGGATGCGAACACCGGGGAGCTGTTTTTT. It yields the protein CASSPRGVAGDANTGELFF.

This clonotype occurred a few times. The CDR3 bases are TGTGCCAGCAGAGAATCCGGGACAGGGGTCTCCTACGAGCAGTACTTC. Translation gives CASRESGTGVSYEQYF. The V gene is TRBV6-9, the J gene TRBJ2-7; 10 nucleotides align to TRBD1. The J segment lost 0 bases and the V segment lost 6 bases, leaving 8 bases of the junction unmatched. This CDR3 has 16 amino acids. CDR1 and CDR2 from the germline V gene are MNHGY and SVAAGI.

This clonotype showed up just a few times. The chain couples TRBV5-6 to TRBJ1-1; no clear D gene. CDR3 length equals 14 residues. Trimming took off 0 bases at V and 2 bases at J, with 8 bases between the two ends. CDR1 is SGHDT, CDR2 YYEEEE, per germline. CDR3 coding DNA: TGTGCCAGCAGCTTGGCCGTTGGTAACACTGAAGCTTTCTTT. This encodes CASSLAVGNTEAFF.

This clonotype was picked up many times. The chain is built from TRBV15 and TRBJ2-1; 9 nucleotides align to TRBD1. V dropped 4 bases and J dropped 9; count of bases not matched to a gene: 10. There are 15 residues in the CDR3. From germline, CDR1 is LNHNV and CDR2 YYDKDF (reference sequence). CDR3 nucleotide sequence: TGTGCCACCAGCAACCCCGGGACAGGGATGGTTGAGCAGTTCTTC. Protein: CATSNPGTGMVEQFF. Complete variable domain (other parts from reference TRBV15 and TRBJ2-1): DAMVIQNPRYQVTQFGKPVTLSCSQTLNHNVMYWYQQKSSQAPKLLFHYYDKDFNNEADTPDNFQSRRPNTSFCFLDIRSPGLGDTAMYLCATSNPGTGMVEQFFGPGTRLTVL.

V and J are TRBV12-3 or TRBV12-4 and TRBJ2-6; D unresolved. The CDR3 has 17 residues. V lost 2 bases and J lost 0, with 11 bases in between. CDR3 sequence reads: CASSLKWDLSGANVLTF. The CDR3 DNA reads as TGTGCCAGCAGTTTAAAATGGGATCTCTCTGGGGCCAACGTCCTGACTTTC.

The chain employs TRBV11-2 and TRBJ2-7; 8 bases are shared with TRBD1. Trimming removed 3 bases from V and 7 bases from J; junction bases left unmatched: 11. CDR3 size: 15 residues. Germline V gene lookup returns CDR1 SGHAT and CDR2 FQNNGV. The CDR3 is CASSLRPDREEEQYF. As DNA, the CDR3 is TGTGCCAGCAGCTTGAGACCGGACAGGGAAGAGGAGCAGTACTTC. Full variable domain (outside the CDR3, taken from reference TRBV11-2 and TRBJ2-7): EAGVAQSPRYKIIEKRQSVAFWCNPISGHATLYWYQQILGQGPKLLIQFQNNGVVDDSQLPKDRFSAERLKGVDSTLKIQPAKLEDSAVYLCASSLRPDREEEQYFGPGTRLTVT.

Regarding this clonotype: Mismatch with germline at one junction end may stem from a read error. V and J are TRBV9 and TRBJ1-5, with D possibly TRBD1 on 6 matching bases. CDR3 length: 15 amino acids. Germline CDR1 and CDR2: SGDLS and YYNGEE. CDR3 loop: CASSVGATGNQPQHF. CDR3 DNA: TGTGCCAGCAGCGTAGGGGCGACAGGTAATCAGCCTCAGCATTTT.

This clonotype showed up just once. Germline is not matched at one junction end, which may reflect a read error. The chain links TRBV11-3 to TRBJ1-1; a weak D match, TRBD1 (5 bases). The CDR3 spans 11 residues. Germline CDR1 SGHNT, CDR2 YENEEA. The CDR3 spells CASSLDTGAFF. CDR3 sequence (DNA): TGTGCCAGCAGCCTGGACACTGGAGCTTTCTTT.

This clonotype turned up a few times. This may arise from a read error, as a much more abundant clone is one base away. As the CDR3 is not closed by the conserved phenylalanine or tryptophan, this likely results from a read error. This chain connects TRBV7-2 to TRBJ2-7; D is possibly TRBD2 (5 bases). The CDR3 contains 14 residues. Trimming removed 6 bases from V and 2 bases from J, with 14 bases in between. CDR1 is SGHTA, CDR2 FQGNSA, per germline. The DNA of the CDR3 is TGTGCCAGCAGTCGACTCGGGGTGCCCTACGAGCAGTACTCC. Encoded protein: CASSRLGVPYEQYS.

This clonotype was counted ten times or more. The V gene is TRBV19, the J gene TRBJ1-3; D remains ambiguous. Germline CDR1 is LNHDA and CDR2 is SQIVND (reference sequence). Trimming stripped 7 bases from V and 1 base from J, with 17 bases between. This CDR3 is built from 16 residues. The DNA for the CDR3 is TGTGCCAGTACCCTCCGGTACTGGGGTTCTGGAAACACCATATATTTT. Translating it yields CASTLRYWGSGNTIYF.

With regard to this clonotype: Since no conserved phenylalanine or tryptophan closes the CDR3, a read error is the likely cause. The genes are TRBV15 and TRBJ1-6, with D uncertain. There are 15 residues in the CDR3. Germline V lookup: CDR1 LNHNV, CDR2 YYDKDF (reference sequence). The CDR3 bases are TGTGCCACCAGCAGAGAGGAGGTGGCTAATTCGCCCCTCCACTCT. This encodes CATSREEVANSPLHS.

This clonotype was seen a single time. Relative to the germline gene, one junction end is altered; a read error may explain this. The chain has TRBV5-1 and TRBJ2-3; possible D gene TRBD2, 6 bases. Germline CDR1 is SGHRS and CDR2 is YFSETQ. CDR3 length: 13 amino acids. The CDR3 loop is CASSLTSIDTQYF. The CDR3 DNA is TGCGCCAGCAGCTTGACTAGCATAGATACGCAGTATTTT.

V usage is TRBV25-1 and J usage is TRBJ2-7, with 8 nucleotides matching TRBD1. V trimming: 3 bases; J trimming: 2 bases; junction bases outside the gene matches: 0. This CDR3 has 13 amino acids. Germline assignment: CDR1 MGHDK and CDR2 SYGVNS. The CDR3 reads CASSDRGPYEQYF. For the CDR3, the DNA is TGTGCCAGCAGTGACAGGGGGCCCTACGAGCAGTACTTC.